These T cell receptor beta chains were read from a single sample in a study of blood T cells in healthy people across ages. One entry per CDR3 protein, called by TCRdb with MiXCR from the 5' RACE reads. The repertoire holds hundreds of thousands of distinct CDR3 sequences, with roughly 53% as singletons. What was sequenced was blood. The receptor source for this set is a man at least 80 years old in good health. Each CDR3 is given with its conserved first and last residue. The order of the fields is D gene, V gene, J gene, clone size, CDR3 DNA, CDR3 protein. The D gene is left open where the match is weak. Size values are once, few and many counts, or a class for expanded clones, and some rows have none.

TRBD2	TRBV29-1	TRBJ2-1	-	TGCAGCGTTGCCCAAAGCGGGAGCTACAATGAGCAGTTCTTC	CSVAQSGSYNEQFF
TRBD1	TRBV13	TRBJ1-2	-	TGTGCCAGCAGCTCGGGGACAGTCGGGGGCGGCTACACCTTC	CASSSGTVGGGYTF
-	TRBV18	TRBJ1-1	-	TGTGCCAGCTCACCCGGGACCCGATGCGAAGCTTTCTTT	CASSPGTRCEAFF
-	TRBV30	TRBJ2-1	-	TGTGCCTGGAGTGCCGGTGGGCTTGAGCAGTTCTTC	CAWSAGGLEQFF
-	TRBV5-1	TRBJ2-7	-	TGCGCCAGCAAGGCGGGGACAGCCAGCTCCTACGAGCAGTACTTC	CASKAGTASSYEQYF
-	TRBV12-3/TRBV12-4	TRBJ2-4	once	TGTGCCAGCAGTAGGGTGGGGGGACGAGGAGCCAAAAACATTCAGTACTTC	CASSRVGGRGAKNIQYF
TRBD2	TRBV7-6	TRBJ2-1	-	TGTGCCAGCAGCTTGAGCTCCGGGACTAGCGCTTACAATGAGCAGTTCTTC	CASSLSSGTSAYNEQFF
-	TRBV28	TRBJ2-3	-	TGTGCCAGCAGCTTGACCGGGATCAAGGTCGCAGATACGCAGTATTTT	CASSLTGIKVADTQYF
-	TRBV9	TRBJ2-7	-	TGTGCCAGCAGCGTTGGTACTATCTCCTACGAGCAGTACTTC	CASSVGTISYEQYF
-	TRBV10-3	TRBJ2-7	-	TGTGCCATCAGTGAAACGTCCTACGAGCAGTACTTC	CAISETSYEQYF
-	TRBV28	TRBJ1-5	few	TGTGCCAGCAGTTTTTCCGGGGGGCTTGGAACGTTCGATCAGCCCCAGCATTTT	CASSFSGGLGTFDQPQHF
-	TRBV10-3	TRBJ2-5	-	TGTGCTTCCGGCACAGGGATGGAGACCCAGTACTTC	CASGTGMETQYF
-	TRBV5-1	TRBJ2-1	-	TGCGCCAGCAGCCCTGACGAAGGCTCCTACAATGAGCAGTTCTTC	CASSPDEGSYNEQFF
-	TRBV12-3/TRBV12-4	TRBJ1-6	few	TGTGCCAGCAGTTTGGGGTTCCCAAATTCACCCCTCCACTTT	CASSLGFPNSPLHF
-	TRBV6-1	TRBJ2-3	many	TGTGCCAGAATTCCGGGGGAGAAAGATGTGGGCACAGATACGCAGTATTTT	CARIPGEKDVGTDTQYF
-	TRBV15	TRBJ1-5	-	TGTGCCACCACCACAAGGACACTCTCGACAGGTCGTTATAGCAATCAGCCCCAGCATTTT	CATTTRTLSTGRYSNQPQHF